Listed below are T cell receptor beta chains from one sample, sequenced in a study of human thymus T cells. This table comes from immunoSEQ multiplex PCR, and its TCRdb copy is limited to in-frame clones, with some not included. The sample includes 40,000 to 45,000 clones, around 94% of them seen just once. The material sequenced was blood. Source of these receptors: a boy in the first two years of life with a congenital heart defect but otherwise immunologically healthy. CDR3s include the opening cysteine and the closing phenylalanine or tryptophan. D genes are given only for firm matches. Clone size is given for some rows only: seen once, a few or many times, or a class if the clone is expanded.

>TRBV7-9|TRBJ2-1|.|.
TGTGCCAGCAGTCCCCCTTCCGGGGACGGTCGTTTCAGGGAGCAGTTCTTC
CASSPPSGDGRFREQFF
>TRBV28|TRBJ1-3|.|.
TGTGCCAGCAGTTCCCCCGGAAACACCATATATTTT
CASSSPGNTIYF
>TRBV4-3|TRBJ2-1|.|.
TGCGCCAGCAGCCAAGAAGCGGCCAGCTCCTACAATGAGCAGTTCTTC
CASSQEAASSYNEQFF
>TRBV19|TRBJ1-2|.|.
TGTGCCAGTAGTACTCATCTTGGCGGATGGGGTGGCTACACCTTC
CASSTHLGGWGGYTF
>TRBV19|TRBJ2-1|.|TRBD1
TGTGCCAAACCCCCCGCCGGGACAGGGGGCTACAATGAGCAGTTCTTC
CAKPPAGTGGYNEQFF
>TRBV30|TRBJ2-1|.|TRBD2
TGTGCCTGGAGTGTAAAGCGGGGGCCGAGCTCCTACAATGAGCAGTTCTTC
CAWSVKRGPSSYNEQFF
>TRBV5-1|TRBJ2-5|.|TRBD2
TGCGCCAGCAGCTTGGGACTAGCGGGGGGGAAAGAGACCCAGTACTTC
CASSLGLAGGKETQYF
>TRBV4-2|TRBJ2-5|.|TRBD1
TGTGCCAGCAGCCGGGGCAGGGGGGAGACCCAGTACTTC
CASSRGRGETQYF
>TRBV28|TRBJ2-7|.|.
TGTGCCAGCAGTTTGTTTGGAAAGTCCCAGCAGTACTTC
CASSLFGKSQQYF
>TRBV2|TRBJ2-5|.|TRBD2
TGTGCCAGCAGGGAATTAGCGGGGGCCCAAGAGACCCAGTACTTC
CASRELAGAQETQYF
>TRBV12-5|TRBJ1-6|few|TRBD1
TGTGCTAGTGGTTTGGGGGACAGGGATAATTCACCCCTCCACTTT
CASGLGDRDNSPLHF
>TRBV11-3|TRBJ1-2|.|.
TGTGCCAGCAGCCGCACGGGTTCTAACTATGGCTACACCTTC
CASSRTGSNYGYTF
>TRBV19|TRBJ1-2|.|TRBD1
TGTGCCAGTAGTACATGGACAGGGGGTAACTATGGCTACACCTTC
CASSTWTGGNYGYTF
>TRBV15|TRBJ2-1|.|.
TGTGCCACCAGCAGAGTAGGACTATCGTACAATGAGCAGTTCTTC
CATSRVGLSYNEQFF
>TRBV5-8|TRBJ2-3|once|TRBD2
TGTGCCAGCAGTCCCACCTTGACTAGCGGGGGTTATAGCACAGATACGCAGTATTTT
CASSPTLTSGGYSTDTQYF
>TRBV28|TRBJ2-7|.|TRBD2
TGTGCCAGCAGTTTACTAGCGGGGTACGAGCAGTACTTC
CASSLLAGYEQYF
>TRBV18|TRBJ2-3|.|.
TGTGCCAGCTCACCCTTCAGCACAGATACGCAGTATTTT
CASSPFSTDTQYF
>TRBV6-6|TRBJ2-7|.|TRBD1
TGTGCCAGCACCGGACAGGCCTCGACTGAGCAGTACTTC
CASTGQASTEQYF
>TRBV27|TRBJ2-2|.|.
TGTGCCAGCAGTTTACCGGGGGACACCGGGGAGCTGTTTTTT
CASSLPGDTGELFF
>TRBV19|TRBJ1-4|.|.
TGTGCCGCAGGGCCCCCCTGGGAAAAACTGTTTTTT
CAAGPPWEKLFF
>TRBV5-1|TRBJ2-2|.|.
TGCGCCAGCAGCTTGCGGGGGTTAGGGGCCCGGGAGCTGTTTTTT
CASSLRGLGARELFF
>TRBV5-6|TRBJ2-7|.|.
TGTGCCAGCAGCTTCACAGTTTCCTACGAGCAGTACTTC
CASSFTVSYEQYF
>TRBV18|TRBJ2-2|.|.
TGTGCCAGCTCACCAACAGGGAACACCGGGGAGCTGTTTTTT
CASSPTGNTGELFF
>TRBV23-1|TRBJ1-1|once|.
TGCGCCAGCAGTCAACGAAAGGTTAACACTGAAGCTTTCTTT
CASSQRKVNTEAFF
>TRBV29-1|TRBJ2-6|.|.
TGCAGCGTGGGACACTCTGGGGCCAACGTCCTGACTTTC
CSVGHSGANVLTF
>TRBV28|TRBJ1-2|.|TRBD1
TGTGCCAGCAGTCTCAGGGGGGCCTATGGCTACACCTTC
CASSLRGAYGYTF
>TRBV6-1|TRBJ2-7|.|.
TGTGCCAGCAGTGAAGGAGGGGTTGGCTACGAGCAGTACTTC
CASSEGGVGYEQYF
>TRBV7-2|TRBJ1-2|.|.
TGTGCCAGCAGCTTTATACGGGATACCTATGGCTACACCTTC
CASSFIRDTYGYTF
>TRBV7-2|TRBJ2-7|.|.
TGTGCCAGCAGCTTAGGTCAGCTGCAGTACTTC
CASSLGQLQYF
>TRBV5-3|TRBJ1-2|.|.
TGTGCCAGAAGCTGGGGTAACTATGGCTACACCTTC
CARSWGNYGYTF
>TRBV16|TRBJ2-3|.|.
TGTGCCAGCAGCCGTGGACAGAGCACAGATACGCAGTATTTT
CASSRGQSTDTQYF
>TRBV11-3|TRBJ1-2|.|.
TGTGCCAGCAGCCCGGACGACGGATTAAACTATGGCTACACCTTC
CASSPDDGLNYGYTF
>TRBV9|TRBJ2-3|.|.
TGTGCCAGCAGCGTAGGCCAAGCGAGAGATACGCAGTATTTT
CASSVGQARDTQYF
>TRBV5-1|TRBJ2-7|.|TRBD2
TGCGCCAGCAGGATCGACGGGGGGGTATACGAGCAGTACTTC
CASRIDGGVYEQYF
>TRBV29-1|TRBJ2-2|.|.
TGCAGCGTTGCTCGGCTGGGCACCGGGGAGCTGTTTTTT
CSVARLGTGELFF
>TRBV6-5|TRBJ1-1|.|.
TGTGCCAGCAGTTACAGGGTGAACACTGAAGCTTTCTTT
CASSYRVNTEAFF
>TRBV5-1|TRBJ1-2|.|TRBD1
TGCGCCAGCAGCTTGGGAGGACAGGGTGGCTACACCTTC
CASSLGGQGGYTF
>TRBV11-3|TRBJ2-1|.|TRBD2
TGTGCCAGCAGGCCTTCTAGCGGGGGGGCGAATGAGCAGTTCTTC
CASRPSSGGANEQFF
>TRBV5-4|TRBJ2-4|.|.
TGTGCCAGCAGCTTTCAAGTGGGGCCTGGCATTCAGTACTTC
CASSFQVGPGIQYF
>TRBV27|TRBJ2-4|.|TRBD2
TGTGCCAGCAGTCCGCGGGGGGGCGCCCCTTATGGAAACATTCAGTACTTC
CASSPRGGAPYGNIQYF
>TRBV29-1|TRBJ1-2|once|.
TGCAGCGTTGAAAAGGGAGGTAAATATGGCTACACCTTC
CSVEKGGKYGYTF
>TRBV5-1|TRBJ1-4|.|.
TGCGCCAGCAGCTTGGCCGGGACGGCTAATGAAAAACTGTTTTTT
CASSLAGTANEKLFF